Below are 31 T cell receptor beta chains sequenced from a single sample in a study of OX40 agonist ivuxolimab in advanced cancers. Profiled with immunoSEQ multiplex PCR; TCRdb holds only in-frame clones, not every one. The sample contains about 25,000 clones, approximately 86% of which appear only once. The source material was CD4+ or CD8+ T cells sorted from blood, sampled in a trial of the OX40 agonist ivuxolimab. These TCRs come from an adult with an advanced solid tumor such as melanoma, head and neck, liver or kidney cancer.

The chain combines TRBV4-1 with TRBJ2-1; 10 bases align to TRBD2. This CDR3 region has 15 residues. V was pared by 1 base and J by 8 bases, with 5 bases of the junction left unmatched. CDR1 is MGHRA, CDR2 YSYEKL, per germline. The CDR3 sequence: CASSQVDLAGDEQFF. For the CDR3, the DNA is TGCGCCAGCAGCCAAGTAGATCTAGCGGGAGATGAGCAGTTCTTC.

This clone was counted once. This chain uses TRBV7-9 with TRBJ2-2, with 10 bases identical to TRBD1. Unmatched junction bases numbered 5, after V lost 5 bases and J lost 5 bases. This CDR3 is 15 amino acids long. Germline values: CDR1 SEHNR, CDR2 FQNEAQ (reference sequence). CDR3 nucleotide sequence: TGTGCCAGCAGCCCAGGGGACAGGGGAACCGGGGAGCTGTTTTTT. It yields the protein CASSPGDRGTGELFF.

This clone has more than one count but fewer than ten. This chain joins TRBV4-1 and TRBJ1-1; no firm D call. The CDR3 sequence is 14 residues long. Trimming took off 1 base at V and 4 bases at J, with 10 bases between the two ends. From germline, CDR1 is MGHRA and CDR2 YSYEKL. The CDR3 DNA sequence: TGCGCCAGCAGCCAAGGAGGGATCGGCACTGAAGCTTTCTTT. Translation: CASSQGGIGTEAFF.

This clone is medium-sized in the sample. V and J are TRBV19 and TRBJ2-7, with D hard to call. Deletions cut 8 bases from V and 6 bases from J, with 11 bases between. Germline CDR1 is LNHDA and CDR2 is SQIVND (reference sequence). This CDR3 spans 11 amino acids. CDR3 bases: TGTGCCAGTGGTTCCGGAAGCGAGCAGTACTTC. It codes for CASGSGSEQYF.

The V and J genes are TRBV7-9 and TRBJ2-5, with a possible D match to TRBD1 (5 bases). Trimming cost V 2 bases and J 2 bases, with 12 bases left between them. The CDR3 loop spans 15 amino acids. Germline CDR1 is SEHNR and CDR2 is FQNEAQ (reference sequence). In DNA, the CDR3 is TGTGCCAGCAGCTTAAAGGGGCAGTGGCAAGAGACCCAGTACTTC. Protein product: CASSLKGQWQETQYF.

The gene calls are TRBV27 and TRBJ2-1; D perhaps matches TRBD2 (5 bases). Germline V gene sequence: CDR1 MNHEY, CDR2 SMNVEV (reference sequence). Trimming removed 1 base from V and 0 bases from J, with 7 bases in between. This CDR3 has 15 residues. The CDR3 sequence: CASSLYGDSYNEQFF. CDR3 sequence (DNA): TGTGCCAGCAGTTTATACGGGGACTCCTACAATGAGCAGTTCTTC.

The chain employs TRBV15 and TRBJ2-1; TRBD2 is a possible D gene (6 bases). The germline V gene has CDR1 LNHNV and CDR2 YYDKDF (reference sequence). CDR3 length equals 14 residues. V lost 4 bases to trimming and J lost 9 bases, with 16 bases between them. In nucleotides, the CDR3 is TGTGCCACCAGCACGGGGGATGCAAGGGGTGAGCAGTTCTTC. Translation: CATSTGDARGEQFF. Complete variable domain (other parts from reference TRBV15 and TRBJ2-1): DAMVIQNPRYQVTQFGKPVTLSCSQTLNHNVMYWYQQKSSQAPKLLFHYYDKDFNNEADTPDNFQSRRPNTSFCFLDIRSPGLGDTAMYLCATSTGDARGEQFFGPGTRLTVL.

V gene TRBV6-5 combines with J gene TRBJ2-7, with a weak D call TRBD2 (5 bases). This CDR3 is 13 amino acids long. From germline, CDR1 is MNHEY and CDR2 SVGAGI. Trimming pared 6 bases from V and 4 bases from J, leaving 13 bases between. The CDR3 sequence is CASSPGKEYEQYF. In DNA, the CDR3 is TGTGCCAGCAGCCCGGGAAAGGAGTACGAGCAGTACTTC.

The count of this clone is one. The CDR3 DNA reads as TGTGCCAGCAGGGTACAGGCGTTCACTAACACCGGGGAGCTGTTTTTT. This sequence encodes CASRVQAFTNTGELFF. The chain couples TRBV6-6 to TRBJ2-2, with D possibly matching TRBD1 (5 bases). Germline CDR1 and CDR2: MNHNY and SVGAGI (reference sequence). The CDR3 length is 16 residues. V was clipped by 6 bases and J by 2 bases, with 16 bases between them.

This clone was seen once. J is TRBJ1-5 and V is TRBV9; D remains unclear. Germline assignment: CDR1 SGDLS and CDR2 YYNGEE. This CDR3 region has 15 residues. V was pared by 0 bases and J by 0 bases, with 7 bases between. The DNA of the CDR3 is TGTGCCAGCAGCGTAGGAGGGAGTAGCAATCAGCCCCAGCATTTT. Its protein is CASSVGGSSNQPQHF.

This chain links TRBV7-9 with TRBJ2-7; tentatively, D is TRBD2 (5 bases). The CDR3 covers 13 residues. Germline V gives CDR1 SEHNR, CDR2 FQNEAQ (reference sequence). V was cut by 2 bases and J by 4 bases, with 9 bases left in between. The DNA of the CDR3 is TGTGCCAGCAGCTTATACGGGATTTACGAGCAGTACTTC. Its translation is CASSLYGIYEQYF. The complete variable domain, with remaining parts taken from reference TRBV7-9 and TRBJ2-7, reads DTGVSQNPRHKITKRGQNVTFRCDPISEHNRLYWYRQTLGQGPEFLTYFQNEAQLEKSRLLSDRFSAERPKGSFSTLEIQRTEQGDSAMYLCASSLYGIYEQYFGPGTRLTVT.

This clone was seen only once. The chain employs TRBV11-3 and TRBJ2-3; weak D call: TRBD2 (6 bases). The ends were cut back, 8 bases at V and 6 bases at J, with 15 bases in the middle. The CDR3 loop spans 13 amino acids. CDR1 is SGHNT and CDR2 is YENEEA in the germline V gene. The CDR3 reads CASGHGGVDTQYF. Here the CDR3 DNA reads TGTGCCAGCGGCCACGGGGGAGTGGATACGCAGTATTTT.

The chain combines TRBV6-1 with TRBJ1-5, with D perhaps TRBD1 (6 bases). V dropped 3 bases and J dropped 2 bases, with 11 bases sitting between them. Germline CDR1 and CDR2: MNHNS and SASEGT. The CDR3 loop spans 15 amino acids. CDR3 residues: CASSEDRLGNQPQHF. The CDR3 DNA is TGTGCCAGCAGTGAGGACAGATTAGGCAATCAGCCCCAGCATTTT.

The rearrangement joins TRBV5-1 to TRBJ2-5; D tentatively reads TRBD1 or TRBD2 (6 bases each). The DNA end is more similar to TRBJ2-7, so the J call may be wrong. The CDR3 is made up of 14 amino acids. Germline-derived CDR1 and CDR2 are SGHRS and YFSETQ. The DNA of the CDR3 is TGCGCCAGCAGCTTTGAGGGGGGTGGCTACGAGCAGTACTTC. Protein product: CASSFEGGGYEQYF.

The rearrangement uses TRBV1 and TRBJ2-3; the D segment call TRBD2 is taken from the table without a DNA check. TRBV1 is termed a pseudogene. The CDR3 totals 15 residues. The CDR3 sequence is CTSSQTTSPTDTQYF. Here the CDR3 DNA reads TGCACCAGCAGCCAAACGACTAGCCCCACAGATACGCAGTATTTT.

The chain combines TRBV2 with TRBJ2-7; 14 nucleotides agree with TRBD2. This CDR3 spans 16 amino acids. The trim removed 6 bases at V and 2 bases at J, leaving 6 bases unmatched. Germline CDR1 is SNHLY and CDR2 is FYNNEI. The chain's CDR3 is CASSLTSGRAAYEQYF. The DNA of the CDR3 is TGTGCCAGCAGCTTGACTAGCGGGAGGGCCGCCTACGAGCAGTACTTC.

This clone was observed a handful of times. The V call is TRBV29-1, the J call TRBJ1-4, with D unclear. CDR3 length: 14 amino acids. Trimming removed 6 bases at V and 1 base at J, with 12 bases between. The germline V gene has CDR1 SQVTM and CDR2 ANQGSEA. DNA of the CDR3: TGCAGCGTGGGGTGGGGAGGAACTAATGAAAAACTGTTTTTT. Translating gives CSVGWGGTNEKLFF.

This clone was seen a single time. The rearrangement joins TRBV9 to TRBJ2-7; 8 bases line up with TRBD2. The CDR3 loop spans 14 amino acids. The V gene's germline CDR1 is SGDLS and CDR2 YYNGEE. With 4 bases clipped from V and 2 bases from J, the junction kept 5 bases outside the gene matches. The CDR3 region has the DNA TGTGCCAGCAGCTCGGGAGGGGGGGCCTACGAGCAGTACTTC. As protein: CASSSGGGAYEQYF.

CDR3 loop: CASSLADIEQFF. In DNA form, the CDR3 reads TGTGCCAGCAGCTTAGCTGACATTGAGCAGTTCTTC. The chain joins TRBV11-2 to TRBJ2-1, with D uncertain. The CDR3 length is 12 residues. The V end lost 1 base, the J end lost 9 bases, and 7 bases lay between the germline ends. Looked up from germline, CDR1 is SGHAT and CDR2 is FQNNGV.

The chain carries TRBV19 and TRBJ2-7; a possible D gene is TRBD1 (6 bases). Germline V gene data show CDR1 as LNHDA and CDR2 as SQIVND (reference sequence). This CDR3 has 13 residues. V was pared by 3 bases and J by 3 bases, with 9 bases between. The CDR3 reads CASSMLDSYEQYF. For the CDR3, the DNA is TGTGCCAGTAGTATGCTGGACAGCTACGAGCAGTACTTC.

The V call is TRBV13, the J call TRBJ2-3; D is perhaps TRBD2 (6 bases). Germline-derived CDR1 and CDR2 are PRHDT and FYEKMQ (reference sequence). This CDR3 has 13 residues. Trimming left V 5 bases short and J 4 bases short, with 10 bases between. CDR3 nucleotide sequence: TGTGCCAGCAGCGCCCGACTAGCAGATACGCAGTATTTT. Amino acid sequence: CASSARLADTQYF. Using reference TRBV13 and TRBJ2-3 for the parts outside the CDR3, the full variable domain is AAGVIQSPRHLIKEKRETATLKCYPIPRHDTVYWYQQGPGQDPQFLISFYEKMQSDKGSIPDRFSAQQFSDYHSELNMSSLELGDSALYFCASSARLADTQYFGPGTRLTVL.

CDR3 protein: CANGGTGDGNEQFF. CDR3 in DNA: TGTGCCAACGGAGGGACAGGGGACGGCAATGAGCAGTTCTTC. The chain is built from TRBV10-3 and TRBJ2-1, with TRBD1 matching 10 bases. The CDR3 has 14 amino acids. CDR1 ENHRY and CDR2 SYGVKD come from the germline V gene. V was clipped by 10 bases and J by 6 bases; unmatched bases: 9.

This chain joins TRBV18 and TRBJ2-7, with D perhaps matching TRBD1 or TRBD2 (6 bases each). Trimming shortened V by 6 bases and J by 0 bases, and 12 bases separated the two germline ends. Per the germline V gene, CDR1 is KGHSH and CDR2 is LQKENI. CDR3 length: 14 residues. The CDR3 is CASSSPGASYEQYF. In DNA, the CDR3 is TGTGCCAGCTCCTCCCCGGGGGCCTCCTACGAGCAGTACTTC.

The chain employs TRBV4-1 and TRBJ1-5; D perhaps matches TRBD1 (5 bases). V lost 6 bases, J lost 3 bases, and 18 bases lay in between. Per germline, CDR1 MGHRA and CDR2 YSYEKL. The CDR3 covers 16 residues. CDR3 in amino acids: CASSRRVGQNNQPQHF. CDR3 bases: TGCGCCAGCAGTAGGCGGGTTGGACAAAACAATCAGCCCCAGCATTTT.

For the CDR3, the DNA is TGTGCCAGCAGCCCTGGGGCGCTCGGAAGGGGCTACACCTTC. This translates into CASSPGALGRGYTF. The V and J genes are TRBV11-2 and TRBJ1-2; perhaps TRBD1 as D (5 bases). There are 14 residues in the CDR3. Between the trimmed V and J ends, which lost 5 bases and 8 bases, there was a span of 18 bases. Germline loops: CDR1 SGHAT, CDR2 FQNNGV.

The rearrangement uses TRBV7-6 and TRBJ2-5; 8 bases match TRBD2. CDR1 SGHVS and CDR2 FNYEAQ come from the germline V gene. This CDR3 is 12 amino acids long. With 4 bases clipped from V and 7 bases from J, the junction kept 2 bases outside the gene matches. This CDR3 is CASSSGGTTQYF. Here the CDR3 DNA reads TGTGCCAGCAGCTCGGGGGGGACGACCCAGTACTTC.

This chain uses TRBV4-1 with TRBJ1-2, with 8 bases matching TRBD1. V gave up 3 bases and J gave up 3 bases; unmatched junction bases: 6. Per germline, CDR1 MGHRA and CDR2 YSYEKL. The CDR3 runs to 15 residues. The CDR3 bases are TGCGCCAGCAGCCACCCAACAGGGGGTGACTATGGCTACACCTTC. Protein: CASSHPTGGDYGYTF.

This chain uses TRBV7-9 with TRBJ2-5; 8 bases line up with TRBD1. This CDR3 spans 17 amino acids. CDR1 SEHNR and CDR2 FQNEAQ come from the germline V gene (reference sequence). V lost 5 bases, J lost 4 bases, and 15 bases stayed unmatched. CDR3 loop: CASSPFGQGWFGETQYF. The DNA of the CDR3 is TGTGCCAGCAGCCCCTTTGGACAGGGATGGTTTGGAGAGACCCAGTACTTC.

This clone showed up just once. The rearrangement joins TRBV4-2 to TRBJ1-2, with D uncertain. The V end was cut by 0 bases, the J end by 2 bases, with 13 bases between. CDR1 is LGHNA, CDR2 YNFKEQ, per germline. This CDR3 region has 16 residues. In nucleotides, the CDR3 is TGTGCCAGCAGCCAAGATCTCGGATCTATAAACTATGGCTACACCTTC. It is translated as CASSQDLGSINYGYTF.

J is TRBJ1-1 and V is TRBV19, with 8 positions matching TRBD1. CDR1 LNHDA and CDR2 SQIVND come from the germline V gene (reference sequence). This CDR3 comprises 15 residues. The trim removed 6 bases at V and 3 bases at J, leaving 9 bases unmatched. The CDR3 bases are TGTGCCAGTAGCTCAGGGGGCTCGTTTTACACTGAAGCTTTCTTT. Translating it yields CASSSGGSFYTEAFF.

This clone was seen a few times. The chain has TRBV11-2 and TRBJ2-1; no clear D. Per germline, CDR1 SGHAT and CDR2 FQNNGV. The CDR3 covers 12 residues. The germline V and J ends were trimmed by 3 bases and 7 bases, with 7 bases remaining between them. DNA for the CDR3: TGTGCCAGCAGCTTTACCGGGAATGAGCAGTTCTTC. Residues: CASSFTGNEQFF.